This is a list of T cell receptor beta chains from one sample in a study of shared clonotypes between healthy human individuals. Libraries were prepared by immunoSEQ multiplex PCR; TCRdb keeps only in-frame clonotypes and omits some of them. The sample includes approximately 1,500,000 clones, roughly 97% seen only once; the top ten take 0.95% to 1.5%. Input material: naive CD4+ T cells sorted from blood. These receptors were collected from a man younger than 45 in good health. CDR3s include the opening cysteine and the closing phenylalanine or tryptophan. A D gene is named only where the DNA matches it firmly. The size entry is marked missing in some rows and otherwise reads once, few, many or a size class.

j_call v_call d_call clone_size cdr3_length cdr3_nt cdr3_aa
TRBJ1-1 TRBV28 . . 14 TGTGCCAGCAGGGTGAGATTTCTGAACACTGAAGCTTTCTTT CASRVRFLNTEAFF
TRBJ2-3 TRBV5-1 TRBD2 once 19 TGCGCCAGCAGCTTCCGGACTAGCGGGAGATCCGGCGGCACAGATACGCAGTATTTT CASSFRTSGRSGGTDTQYF
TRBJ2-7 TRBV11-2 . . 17 TGTGCCAGCAGCTTAGGAAGGTTACACAGTGGCCAGAGGAAGCAGTACTTC CASSLGRLHSGQRKQYF
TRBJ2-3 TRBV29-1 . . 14 TGCAGCACGGAGGTATGGGGGAGCACAGATACGCAGTATTTT CSTEVWGSTDTQYF
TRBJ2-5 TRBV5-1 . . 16 TGCGCCAGCAACCGCGGGGCGGGACAGATGATCGAGACCCAGTACTTC CASNRGAGQMIETQYF
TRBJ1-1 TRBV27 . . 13 TGTGCCAGCAGTTTATCAGGGGGAACAGGAGCTTTCTTT CASSLSGGTGAFF
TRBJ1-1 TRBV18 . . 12 TGTGCCAGCTCCCCGAAGAACACTGAAGCTTTCTTT CASSPKNTEAFF
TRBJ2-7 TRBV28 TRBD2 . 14 TGTGCCACCGCGGGGGGGATCGGAACCTACGAGCAGTACTTC CATAGGIGTYEQYF
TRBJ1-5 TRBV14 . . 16 TGTGCCAGCAGCCAAGGAGGGCCGGGGAGGAATCAGCCCCAGCATTTT CASSQGGPGRNQPQHF
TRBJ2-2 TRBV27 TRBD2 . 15 TGTGCCAGCCGGCCTAGCGGGACGAACACCGGGGAGCTGTTTTTT CASRPSGTNTGELFF
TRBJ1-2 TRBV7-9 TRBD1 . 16 TGTGCCAGCAGCTTGGACATGACAGGGGCCTACGGTGGCTACACCTTC CASSLDMTGAYGGYTF
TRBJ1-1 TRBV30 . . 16 TGTGCCTGGAGTCCAAGGTTGGGGCGACAGAACACTGAAGCTTTCTTT CAWSPRLGRQNTEAFF
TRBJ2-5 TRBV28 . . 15 TGTGCCAGCAGTTTATTAGGCAGGGATACGGAGACCCAGTACTTC CASSLLGRDTETQYF
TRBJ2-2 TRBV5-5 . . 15 TGTGCCAGCAGCTTGGCCGGGACACCCACCGGGGAGCTGTTTTTT CASSLAGTPTGELFF
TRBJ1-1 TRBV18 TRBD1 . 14 TGTGCCAGCTCTGGACAGGGTCGGGACACTGAAGCTTTCTTT CASSGQGRDTEAFF
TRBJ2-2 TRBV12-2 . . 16 TGTGCAAGTCGCGCCAGGGGGCGGGTAAACACCGGGGAGCTGTTTTTT CASRARGRVNTGELFF
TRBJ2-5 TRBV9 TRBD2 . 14 TGTGCCAGCAGCACTCTGGGGGGGCAAGAGACCCAGTACTTC CASSTLGGQETQYF
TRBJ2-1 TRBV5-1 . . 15 TGCGCCAGCAGCCGGCAGCCTAGCGTGGACAATGAGCAGTTCTTC CASSRQPSVDNEQFF
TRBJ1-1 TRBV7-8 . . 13 TGTGCCAGCAGCTTAGAGGCCCTTACTGAAGCTTTCTTT CASSLEALTEAFF
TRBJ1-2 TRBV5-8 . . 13 TGTGCCAGCAGCTCCAGGGTTGGCGGTGGCTACACCTTC CASSSRVGGGYTF
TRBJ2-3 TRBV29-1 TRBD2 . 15 TGCAGCGTTGAAAGGGCTAGCGGTAGCACAGATACGCAGTATTTT CSVERASGSTDTQYF
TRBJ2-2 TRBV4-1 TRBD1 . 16 TGCGCCAGCAGCCAAGGTTGGACAGGGGACACCGGGGAGCTGTTTTTT CASSQGWTGDTGELFF
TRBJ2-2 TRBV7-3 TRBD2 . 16 TGTGCCAGCAGCTTAAGAGGGGAGGGAAACACCGGGGAGCTGTTTTTT CASSLRGEGNTGELFF
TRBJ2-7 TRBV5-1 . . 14 TGCGCCAGCAGCTTGGAACAGGGCTCCTACGAGCAGTACTTC CASSLEQGSYEQYF
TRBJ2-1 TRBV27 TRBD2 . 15 TGTGCCAGCAGTGAGGGACTAGCGGGCCACAATGAGCAGTTCTTC CASSEGLAGHNEQFF
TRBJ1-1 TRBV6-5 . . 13 TGTGCCAGCAGTTACGTTCCTAACACTGAAGCTTTCTTT CASSYVPNTEAFF
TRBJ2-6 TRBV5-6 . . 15 TGTGCCAGCAGTCGGGGCCGCTCTGGGGCCAACGTCCTGACTTTC CASSRGRSGANVLTF
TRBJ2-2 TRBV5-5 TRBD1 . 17 TGTGCCAGCAGCAGGCTCGGACAGGGGCGGAACACCGGGGAGCTGTTTTTT CASSRLGQGRNTGELFF
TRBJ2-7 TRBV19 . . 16 TGTGCCAGTAGTAGTCGCCTAGTTACGGCGCGCTACGAGCAGTACTTC CASSSRLVTARYEQYF
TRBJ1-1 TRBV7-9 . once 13 TGTGCCAGCAGCCTTCACGAGGCCACTGAAGCTTTCTTT CASSLHEATEAFF
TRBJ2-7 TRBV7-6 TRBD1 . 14 TGTGCCAGCAGCTTCGGACAGGGAAACGGCGAGCAGTACTTC CASSFGQGNGEQYF
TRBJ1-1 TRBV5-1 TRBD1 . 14 TGCGCCAGCAGCTTTGGGACAGACAACACTGAAGCTTTCTTT CASSFGTDNTEAFF
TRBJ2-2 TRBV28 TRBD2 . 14 TGTGCCAGCAGTTTCTCGACTAGCCCCGGGGAGCTGTTTTTT CASSFSTSPGELFF
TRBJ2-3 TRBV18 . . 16 TGTGCCAGCTCACGAGAGAGTACGCGGACCACAGATACGCAGTATTTT CASSRESTRTTDTQYF
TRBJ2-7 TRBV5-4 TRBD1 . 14 TGTGCCAGCAGCCGACAGACAGGGAACTACGAGCAGTACTTC CASSRQTGNYEQYF
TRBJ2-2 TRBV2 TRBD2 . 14 TGTGCCAGCAGAGCAGCGGGGGGCACCGGGGAGCTGTTTTTT CASRAAGGTGELFF
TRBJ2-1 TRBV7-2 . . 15 TGTGCCAGCAGCTTAGCACGTGGGACAAGCAATGAGCAGTTCTTC CASSLARGTSNEQFF
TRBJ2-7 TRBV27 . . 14 TGTGCCAGCAGCATTGACGGGGGCACCTACGAGCAGTACTTC CASSIDGGTYEQYF
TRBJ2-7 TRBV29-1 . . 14 TGCAGCGTTGCTGTGGGCCTAGCAGCCTACGAGCAGTACTTC CSVAVGLAAYEQYF
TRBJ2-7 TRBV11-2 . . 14 TGTGCCAGCAGCTTTGCGGGACAGTCCTACGAGCAGTACTTC CASSFAGQSYEQYF
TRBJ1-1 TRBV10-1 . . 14 TGCGCCAGCAGTGACTTAGCGGTCGGGGCTGAAGCTTTCTTT CASSDLAVGAEAFF
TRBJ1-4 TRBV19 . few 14 TGTGCCAGTAGTATACTCCGGACCCGCGAAAAACTGTTTTTT CASSILRTREKLFF
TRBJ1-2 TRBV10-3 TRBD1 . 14 TGTGCCATCAGTGGTCGACAGGGCGCGTATGGCTACACCTTC CAISGRQGAYGYTF
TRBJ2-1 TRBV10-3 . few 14 TGTGCCATCAGTGCGGGGAGCTCCTACAATGAGCAGTTCTTC CAISAGSSYNEQFF
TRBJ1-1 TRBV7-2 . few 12 TGTGCCAGCAGCCGATCGAACACTGAAGCTTTCTTT CASSRSNTEAFF
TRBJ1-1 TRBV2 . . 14 TGTGCCAGCAGTGATCGGGACCCTAACACTGAAGCTTTCTTT CASSDRDPNTEAFF
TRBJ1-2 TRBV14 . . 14 TGTGCCAGCAGCCAAGATTTAAGTAACTATGGCTACACCTTC CASSQDLSNYGYTF
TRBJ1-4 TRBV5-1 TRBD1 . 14 TGCGCCAGCAGCTTAGGACAGGGTAATGAAAAACTGTTTTTT CASSLGQGNEKLFF
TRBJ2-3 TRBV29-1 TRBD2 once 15 TGCAGCGTTGATTCTCTAGCGGGACACACAGATACGCAGTATTTT CSVDSLAGHTDTQYF
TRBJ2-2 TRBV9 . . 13 TGTGCCAGCAGCGTAGTGTTCACCGGGGAGCTGTTTTTT CASSVVFTGELFF
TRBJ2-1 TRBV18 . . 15 TGTGCCAGCTCACCGGGACTGGATCGTTACAATGAGCAGTTCTTC CASSPGLDRYNEQFF
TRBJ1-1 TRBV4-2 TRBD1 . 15 TGTGCCAGCAGCCGCGCCGGGACAGGGACCACTGAAGCTTTCTTT CASSRAGTGTTEAFF
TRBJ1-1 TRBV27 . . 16 TGTGCCAGCAGTCGACTGGCCATACAGCGGGACACTGAAGCTTTCTTT CASSRLAIQRDTEAFF
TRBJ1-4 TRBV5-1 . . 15 TGCGCCAGCAGCTTGGCAGGGCAGGGGAGCGAAAAACTGTTTTTT CASSLAGQGSEKLFF
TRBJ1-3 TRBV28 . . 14 TGTGCCAGCAGTCGGGGGACCTCTGGAAACACCATATATTTT CASSRGTSGNTIYF